This T cell receptor (beta chain) comes out of a study of early stage breast cancer tumors. Study context: Invasive lobular carcinomas made up about 30% of the 12 ER+/PR+/HER2- tumors. Samples were sequenced at 9 to 10-fold average coverage. General study results and limits: Most shared enriched TCRB sequences were commonly generated ones.

CDR1 is SGHRS, CDR2 YFSETQ, per germline. The V and J ends lost 3 bases and 2 bases respectively, with 11 bases between them. The CDR3 loop spans 15 amino acids. Comments on this clone: Its antigen is as yet unknown.

Repertoires were generated with immunoSEQ multiplex PCR, while TCRdb's copy carries only in-frame clones and drops some. The repertoire includes more than 65,000 clones, approximately 80% of them detected once, and over 3.5% sits in the top ten. The V and J genes are TRBV5-1 and TRBJ2-2; D is possibly TRBD1 (6 bases). This clonotype originated in a person aged 40-50 years with breast cancer. Sequencing used blood. The CDR3 region is CASSYRGGNTGELFF. The CDR3 DNA reads TGCGCCAGCAGCTATAGAGGGGGTAACACCGGGGAGCTGTTTTTT.